This T cell receptor beta chain stems from a study of shared clonotypes between healthy human individuals. V lost 2 bases to trimming and J lost 6 bases, with 8 bases between them. The V gene's germline CDR1 is MNHNY and CDR2 SVGAGI (reference sequence). CDR3 length equals 13 residues. The assay was immunoSEQ multiplex PCR, and TCRdb's table has in-frame clones only and misses some. The sample includes 2 million to 2.5 million clones, 85% to 95% seen only once; the top ten take more than 0.1%. The chain has TRBV6-6 and TRBJ2-1; D not resolved. The source is a man between 18 and 35 years old in good health. Sequenced input: naive CD4+ T cells sorted from blood. Subset: CD45RA+ positively selected. The CDR3 DNA follows: TGTGCCAGCAGTTACCTCCAACCCAATGAGCAGTTCTTC. Translated, it gives CASSYLQPNEQFF.